The entry that follows covers one T cell receptor beta chain sequence. This record belongs to a study of blood T cell repertoires in COVID-19. Overall study: Collection of acute and convalescent COVID-19 samples took place in the United States, Italy and Spain. T cells, B-cell-depleted T cells, or PBMCs supplied cDNA or gDNA.

Profiling relied on immunoSEQ multiplex PCR, and the TCRdb table lists in-frame clones only, not all of them. The repertoire consists of just over 30,000 clones, with 89% occurring once and the leading ten covering about 0.55%. There are 15 residues in the CDR3. Germline-derived CDR1 and CDR2 are MNHEY and SVGAGI. Trimming shortened V by 6 bases and J by 3 bases, and 15 bases separated the two germline ends. The sequence came from a woman aged 40 to 55 with active or convalescent COVID-19. Sequenced sample: peripheral blood. The chain combines TRBV6-5 with TRBJ1-3; tentatively, D is TRBD1 (6 bases). The CDR3 DNA reads TGTGCCAGCAGCCTCGACAGGTACAATGGAAACACCATATATTTT. Its translation: CASSLDRYNGNTIYF.